The present T cell receptor beta chain was sequenced within a study of cytomegalovirus exposure and HLA in healthy donors. Details on this clone: Its antigen is undetermined.

The PCR had 60 Vbeta and 13 Jbeta primers. Sequencing used immunoSEQ multiplex PCR; TCRdb keeps in-frame clones, though not all of them. Of tens of thousands of clones detected, around 77% appear once; the ten largest clones hold 8.4%. The CDR3 has 15 amino acids. Trimming cost V 6 bases and J 0 bases; bases outside gene matches: 3. From germline, CDR1 is MNHNY and CDR2 SVGAGI (reference sequence). Findings of the study overall: As a later analysis showed, a missense DCLRE1C variant was linked to trimming of TCR beta V- and J-genes. Analyzed later, association rates of TCRs varied across HLA loci, with DRB1 most and HLA-C fewest.

The sequenced material came from PBMCs. The sequence came from a woman between 25 and 40 years old in good health and CMV-seropositive. The chain joins TRBV6-6 to TRBJ2-1; 9 nucleotides match TRBD2. The CDR3, as DNA: TGTGCCAGCAGCCTTAGCGGGAGCTCCTACAATGAGCAGTTCTTC. This codes for CASSLSGSSYNEQFF.